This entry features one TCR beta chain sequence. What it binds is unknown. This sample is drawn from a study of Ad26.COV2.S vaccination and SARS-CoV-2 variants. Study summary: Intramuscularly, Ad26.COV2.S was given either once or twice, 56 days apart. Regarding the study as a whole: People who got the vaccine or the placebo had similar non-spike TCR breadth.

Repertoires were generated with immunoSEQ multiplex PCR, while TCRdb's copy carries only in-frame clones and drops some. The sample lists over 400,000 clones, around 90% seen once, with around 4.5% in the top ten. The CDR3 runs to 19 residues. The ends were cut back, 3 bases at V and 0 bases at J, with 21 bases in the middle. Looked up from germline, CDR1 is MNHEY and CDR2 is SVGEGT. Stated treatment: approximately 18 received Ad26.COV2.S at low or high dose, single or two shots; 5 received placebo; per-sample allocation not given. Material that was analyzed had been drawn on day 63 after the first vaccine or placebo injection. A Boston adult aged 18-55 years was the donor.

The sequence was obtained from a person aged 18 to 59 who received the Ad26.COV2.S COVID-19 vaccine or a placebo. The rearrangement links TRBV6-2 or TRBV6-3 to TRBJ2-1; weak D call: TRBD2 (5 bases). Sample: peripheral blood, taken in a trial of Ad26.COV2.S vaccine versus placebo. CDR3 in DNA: TGTGCCAGCAGTTATTCCGATGACGGGAACCACCTCTCCTACAATGAGCAGTTCTTC. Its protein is CASSYSDDGNHLSYNEQFF.